The sequence of this T cell receptor (beta chain) was determined in a study of vaccination effects on CD4 cells after COVID-19. Clones were read by immunoSEQ multiplex PCR, and TCRdb kept only the in-frame ones, dropping some. The repertoire holds more than 25,000 clones, over 80% seen once, with 5.8% in the top ten. Comments on this clone: As yet, its antigen is unknown.

Prior to sequencing, the ViraFEST assay stimulated PBMC with viral peptide pools, which expanded the antigen-specific CD4+ T cells. On day 10 of culture, CD4+ T cells were separated out. Vaccine administered to participants consisted of two doses of either BNT162b2 or mRNA-1273. Researchers swapped half the medium for IL-2 medium on both days 3 and 7. Study conclusions and caveats: Late in the post-vaccination period, infection-induced and vaccine-induced clones underwent marked clonal contraction.

This clonotype was sampled from a human donor who received a COVID-19 vaccine. Some clones in this sample may be carry-over from other donors' samples. Here the sequenced sample was CD4+ T cells from PBMCs cultured with SARS-CoV-2 spike peptides, taken after COVID-19 vaccination.

The CDR3 loop reads CASSEGTVEKLFF. CDR3 in DNA: TGCGCCAGCAGCGAAGGGACAGTTGAAAAACTGTTTTTT. The rearrangement links TRBV5-1 to TRBJ1-4; TRBD1 matches 7 bases. The CDR3 has 13 residues. Germline V CDR1 and CDR2: SGHRS, YFSETQ. With 4 bases clipped from V and 7 bases from J, the junction kept 4 bases outside the gene matches.